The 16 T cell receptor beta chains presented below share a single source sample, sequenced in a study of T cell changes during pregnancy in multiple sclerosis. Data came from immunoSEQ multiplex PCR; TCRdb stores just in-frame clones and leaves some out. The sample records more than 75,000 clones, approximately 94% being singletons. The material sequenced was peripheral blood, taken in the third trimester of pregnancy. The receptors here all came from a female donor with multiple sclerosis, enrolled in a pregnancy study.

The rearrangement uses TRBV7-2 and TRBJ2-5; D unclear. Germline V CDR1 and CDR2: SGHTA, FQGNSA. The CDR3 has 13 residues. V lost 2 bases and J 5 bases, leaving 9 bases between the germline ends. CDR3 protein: CASSLFGSETQYF. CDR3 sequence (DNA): TGTGCCAGCAGCTTATTCGGTTCGGAGACCCAGTACTTC.

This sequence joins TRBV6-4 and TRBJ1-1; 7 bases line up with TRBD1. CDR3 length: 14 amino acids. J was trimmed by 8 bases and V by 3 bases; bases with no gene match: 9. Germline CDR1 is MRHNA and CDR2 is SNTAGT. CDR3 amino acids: CASSEVGGGSEAFF. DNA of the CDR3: TGTGCCAGCAGTGAAGTAGGGGGCGGTTCGGAAGCTTTCTTT.

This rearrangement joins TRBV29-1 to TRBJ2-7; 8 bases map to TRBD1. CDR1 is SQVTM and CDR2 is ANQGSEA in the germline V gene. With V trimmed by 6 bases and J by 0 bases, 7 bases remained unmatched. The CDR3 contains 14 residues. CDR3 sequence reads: CSVRDRGRSYEQYF. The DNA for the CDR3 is TGCAGCGTGCGAGACAGGGGCCGCTCCTACGAGCAGTACTTC.

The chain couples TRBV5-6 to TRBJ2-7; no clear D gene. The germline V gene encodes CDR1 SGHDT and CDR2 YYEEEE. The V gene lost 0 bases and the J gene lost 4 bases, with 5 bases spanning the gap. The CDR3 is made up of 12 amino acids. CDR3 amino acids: CASSLGQYEQYF. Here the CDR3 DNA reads TGTGCCAGCAGCTTGGGTCAGTACGAGCAGTACTTC. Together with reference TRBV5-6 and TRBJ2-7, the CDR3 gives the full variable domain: DAGVTQSPTHLIKTRGQQVTLRCSPKSGHDTVSWYQQALGQGPQFIFQYYEEEERQRGNFPDRFSGHQFPNYSSELNVNALLLGDSALYLCASSLGQYEQYFGPGTRLTVT.

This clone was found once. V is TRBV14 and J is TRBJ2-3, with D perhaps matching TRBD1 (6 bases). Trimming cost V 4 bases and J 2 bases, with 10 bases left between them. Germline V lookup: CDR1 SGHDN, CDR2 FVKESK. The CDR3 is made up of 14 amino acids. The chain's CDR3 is CASSLQGYTDTQYF. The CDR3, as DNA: TGTGCCAGCAGCCTCCAGGGGTACACAGATACGCAGTATTTT.

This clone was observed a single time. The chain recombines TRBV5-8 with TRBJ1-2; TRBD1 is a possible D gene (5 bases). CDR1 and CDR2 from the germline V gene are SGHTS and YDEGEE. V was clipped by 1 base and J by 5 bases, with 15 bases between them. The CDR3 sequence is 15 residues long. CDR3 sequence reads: CASSLLEGANYGYTF. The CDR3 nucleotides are TGTGCCAGCAGCTTGTTGGAAGGGGCAAATTATGGCTACACCTTC.

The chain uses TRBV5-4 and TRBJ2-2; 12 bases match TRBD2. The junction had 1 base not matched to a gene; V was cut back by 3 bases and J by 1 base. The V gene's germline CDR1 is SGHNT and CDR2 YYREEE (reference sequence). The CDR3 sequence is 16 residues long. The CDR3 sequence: CASSSGLAGNTGELFF. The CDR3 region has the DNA TGTGCCAGCAGCTCGGGACTAGCGGGGAACACCGGGGAGCTGTTTTTT.

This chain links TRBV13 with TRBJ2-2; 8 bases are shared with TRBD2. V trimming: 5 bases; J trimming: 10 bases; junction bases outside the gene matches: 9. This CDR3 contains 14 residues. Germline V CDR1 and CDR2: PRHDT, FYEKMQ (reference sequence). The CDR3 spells CASSPPGGHEELFF. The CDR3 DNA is TGTGCCAGCAGCCCCCCGGGGGGGCACGAGGAGCTGTTTTTT.

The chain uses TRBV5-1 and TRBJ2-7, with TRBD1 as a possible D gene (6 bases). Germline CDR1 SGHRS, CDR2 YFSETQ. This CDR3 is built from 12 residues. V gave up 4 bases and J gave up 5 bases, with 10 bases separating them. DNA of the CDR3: TGCGCCAGCAGCCTTGGGGGCGACGAGCAGTACTTC. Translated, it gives CASSLGGDEQYF.

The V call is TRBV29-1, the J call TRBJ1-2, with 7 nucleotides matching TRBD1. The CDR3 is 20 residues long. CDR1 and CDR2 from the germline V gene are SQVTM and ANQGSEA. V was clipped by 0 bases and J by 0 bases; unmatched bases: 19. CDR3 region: CSVEDVVVREEGTANYGYTF. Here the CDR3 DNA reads TGCAGCGTTGAAGATGTGGTAGTCAGGGAGGAGGGGACAGCTAACTATGGCTACACCTTC.

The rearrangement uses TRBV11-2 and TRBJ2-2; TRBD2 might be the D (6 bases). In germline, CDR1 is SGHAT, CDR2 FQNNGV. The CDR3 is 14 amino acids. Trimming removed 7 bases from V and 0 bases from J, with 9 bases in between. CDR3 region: CASNSGPNTGELFF. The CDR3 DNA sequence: TGTGCCAGCAACAGCGGGCCGAACACCGGGGAGCTGTTTTTT.

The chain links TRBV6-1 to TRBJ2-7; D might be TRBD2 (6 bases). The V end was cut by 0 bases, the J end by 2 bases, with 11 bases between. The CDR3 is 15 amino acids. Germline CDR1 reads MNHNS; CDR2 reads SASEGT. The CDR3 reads CASSEASGGTYEQYF. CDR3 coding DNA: TGTGCCAGCAGTGAAGCTAGCGGCGGTACCTACGAGCAGTACTTC.

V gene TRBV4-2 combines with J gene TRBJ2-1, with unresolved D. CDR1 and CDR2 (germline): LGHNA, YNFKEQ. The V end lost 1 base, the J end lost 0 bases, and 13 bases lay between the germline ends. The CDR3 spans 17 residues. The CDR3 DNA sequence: TGTGCCAGCAGCCAAGCGGTGATGGGCCCCTCCTACAATGAGCAGTTCTTC. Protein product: CASSQAVMGPSYNEQFF.

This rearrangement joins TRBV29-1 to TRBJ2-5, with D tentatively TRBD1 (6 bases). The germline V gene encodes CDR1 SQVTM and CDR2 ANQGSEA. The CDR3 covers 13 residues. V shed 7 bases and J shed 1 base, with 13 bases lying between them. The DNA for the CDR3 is TGCAGCGCTGGGAAGGGGGTCCAAGAGACCCAGTACTTC. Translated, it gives CSAGKGVQETQYF.

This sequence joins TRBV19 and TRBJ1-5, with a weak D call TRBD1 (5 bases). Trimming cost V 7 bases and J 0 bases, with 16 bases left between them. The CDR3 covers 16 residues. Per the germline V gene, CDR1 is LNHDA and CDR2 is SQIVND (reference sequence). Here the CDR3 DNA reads TGTGCCAGTACCGTGCGGGGCGGGTATAGCAATCAGCCCCAGCATTTT. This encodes CASTVRGGYSNQPQHF.

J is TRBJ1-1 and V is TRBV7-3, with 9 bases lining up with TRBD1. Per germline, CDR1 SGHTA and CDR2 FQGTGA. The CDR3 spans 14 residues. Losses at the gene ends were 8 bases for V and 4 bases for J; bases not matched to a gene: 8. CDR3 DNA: TGTGCCAGCTTGAAGGACAGGGGCAGCACTGAAGCTTTCTTT. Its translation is CASLKDRGSTEAFF.